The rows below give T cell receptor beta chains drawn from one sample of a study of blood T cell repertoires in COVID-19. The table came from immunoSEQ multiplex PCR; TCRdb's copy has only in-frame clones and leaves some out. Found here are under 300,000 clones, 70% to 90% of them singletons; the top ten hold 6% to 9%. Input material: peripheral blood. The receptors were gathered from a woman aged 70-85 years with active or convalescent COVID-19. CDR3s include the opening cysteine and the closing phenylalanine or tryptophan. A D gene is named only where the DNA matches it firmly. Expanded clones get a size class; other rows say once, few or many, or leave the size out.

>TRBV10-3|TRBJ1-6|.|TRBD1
CAISDDRANSPLHF
TGTGCCATCAGTGACGACAGGGCAAATTCACCCCTCCACTTT
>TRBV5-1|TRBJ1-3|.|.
CASSLGTNSGNTIYF
TGCGCCAGCAGCTTAGGGACAAACTCTGGAAACACCATATATTTT
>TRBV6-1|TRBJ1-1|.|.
CASSETVGGFF
TGTGCCAGCAGTGAAACAGTGGGAGGTTTCTTT
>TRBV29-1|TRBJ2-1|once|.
CRVELLGGGDEQFF
TGCAGAGTAGAATTGCTGGGCGGAGGGGACGAGCAGTTCTTC
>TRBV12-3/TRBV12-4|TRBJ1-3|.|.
CASSLGPARAIYF
TGTGCCAGCAGTTTAGGGCCCGCGAGGGCCATATATTTT
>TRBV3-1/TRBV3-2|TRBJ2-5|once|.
CASRQEGGISGETQYF
TGTGCCAGCAGACAAGAAGGAGGGATCTCGGGGGAGACCCAGTACTTC
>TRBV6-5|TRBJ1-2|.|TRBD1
CASIIRDRGGSGYTF
TGTGCCAGCATTATCCGGGACAGGGGAGGAAGTGGCTACACCTTC
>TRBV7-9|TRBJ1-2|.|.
CASSFFRNNYGYTF
TGTGCCAGCAGCTTCTTCAGAAACAACTATGGCTACACCTTC
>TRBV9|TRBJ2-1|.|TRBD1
CASSVVGTGGVHEQFF
TGTGCCAGCAGCGTAGTAGGGACAGGGGGTGTCCATGAGCAGTTCTTC
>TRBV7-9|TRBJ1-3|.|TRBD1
CASSQQGPGNTIYF
TGTGCCAGCAGCCAACAGGGGCCTGGAAACACCATATATTTT
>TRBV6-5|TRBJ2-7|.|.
CASSYSRTVPYEQYF
TGTGCCAGCAGTTACTCTAGGACAGTACCCTACGAGCAGTACTTC
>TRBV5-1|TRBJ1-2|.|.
CASSLSEPRIYGYTF
TGCGCCAGCAGCTTGTCAGAGCCTAGAATCTATGGCTACACCTTC
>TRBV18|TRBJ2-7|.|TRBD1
CASSPIPPGQGNEQYF
TGTGCCAGCTCACCAATACCGCCGGGACAGGGGAACGAGCAGTACTTC
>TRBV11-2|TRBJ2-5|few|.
CASSLVGGEQETQYF
TGTGCCAGCAGCTTAGTAGGGGGTGAACAAGAGACCCAGTACTTC
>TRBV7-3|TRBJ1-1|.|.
CASSLRGRMNTEAFF
TGTGCCAGCAGCTTACGCGGGAGGATGAACACTGAAGCTTTCTTT
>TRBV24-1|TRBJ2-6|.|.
CATSGRSPGANVLTF
TGTGCCACCAGTGGAAGGAGCCCTGGGGCCAACGTCCTGACTTTC